The 23 T cell receptor beta chains below come from one sample, sequenced in a study of response to subunit inactivated influenza vaccine. TCRdb re-called the RT-PCR reads with MiXCR, one entry per CDR3 protein. The sample records under 850,000 distinct CDR3 sequences, about 18% being singletons. The sequencing used PBMCs from blood, collected about 5 days after vaccination. The receptors here all came from a man in his fifties or sixties who received an inactivated influenza vaccine.

The sample holds a few counts of this clonotype. The rearrangement joins TRBV28 to TRBJ2-3, with D perhaps TRBD2 (6 bases). The CDR3 is made up of 16 amino acids. CDR1 and CDR2 (germline): MDHEN, SYDVKM. Trimming cost V 5 bases and J 3 bases, with 18 bases left between them. CDR3 protein: CASSPTGVELTDTQYF. In DNA, the CDR3 is TGTGCCAGCAGTCCCACGGGGGTCGAACTGACAGATACGCAGTATTTT.

In its sample, this clonotype was seen many times. The chain couples TRBV12-3 or TRBV12-4 to TRBJ2-7; TRBD1 matches at 9 bases. J gave up 2 bases and V 6 bases, and 5 bases lay outside the gene matches. There are 14 residues in the CDR3. The CDR3 sequence is CASSKTGGAYEQYF. The DNA of the CDR3 is TGTGCCAGCAGCAAAACAGGGGGCGCCTACGAGCAGTACTTC.

In this sample, this clonotype turned up a few times. This chain connects TRBV20-1 to TRBJ2-1, with TRBD1 matching 8 bases. The length of the CDR3 is 14 residues. Germline V gene sequence: CDR1 DFQATT, CDR2 SNEGSKA (reference sequence). J gave up 4 bases and V 5 bases, and 7 bases lay outside the gene matches. CDR3 sequence reads: CSAARQGIYNEQFF. DNA of the CDR3: TGCAGTGCTGCCCGACAGGGGATTTACAATGAGCAGTTCTTC.

This sequence joins TRBV12-3 or TRBV12-4 and TRBJ1-3; D may be TRBD1 (5 bases). The CDR3 is 15 amino acids. Between the trimmed V and J ends, which lost 3 bases and 1 base, there was a span of 10 bases. CDR3 in DNA: TGTGCCAGCAGTTTTTCGACAGCGTCTGGAAACACCATATATTTT. Translated, it gives CASSFSTASGNTIYF.

V gene TRBV20-1 combines with J gene TRBJ1-2; D possibly corresponds to TRBD1 (5 bases). Between the trimmed V and J ends, which lost 2 bases and 8 bases, there was a span of 15 bases. The germline CDR1 and CDR2 sequences are DFQATT and SNEGSKA (reference sequence). The CDR3 is made up of 13 amino acids. The CDR3 loop reads CSARIFAGVGYTF. CDR3 DNA sequence: TGCAGTGCTAGAATTTTTGCGGGGGTCGGCTACACCTTC.

This chain links TRBV29-1 with TRBJ1-4; 8 bases map to TRBD1. This CDR3 is 14 amino acids long. The germline gives CDR1 SQVTM, CDR2 ANQGSEA. V shed 6 bases, J shed 4 bases, and the junction held 7 bases outside the gene matches. CDR3 sequence reads: CSVPTGGSNEKLFF. CDR3 nucleotides: TGCAGCGTGCCCACAGGGGGAAGTAATGAAAAACTGTTTTTT. Supplemented by reference TRBV29-1 and TRBJ1-4, the full variable domain reads SAVISQKPSRDICQRGTSLTIQCQVDSQVTMMFWYRQQPGQSLTLIATANQGSEATYESGFVIDKFPISRPNLTFSTLTVSNMSPEDSSIYLCSVPTGGSNEKLFFGSGTQLSVL.

This clonotype has more than one count but fewer than ten. The V gene is TRBV5-6, the J gene TRBJ2-5, with 9 bases fitting TRBD1. The CDR3 is 15 amino acids. Germline CDR1 reads SGHDT; CDR2 reads YYEEEE. J was trimmed by 3 bases and V by 4 bases; bases with no gene match: 7. CDR3 amino acids: CASSASWDREETQYF. Here the CDR3 DNA reads TGTGCCAGCAGCGCGTCATGGGACAGGGAAGAGACCCAGTACTTC.

In this sample, this clonotype turned up a few times. The chain recombines TRBV4-3 with TRBJ1-5, with D unclear. Germline CDR1 LGHNA, CDR2 YSLEER. V was trimmed by 1 base and J by 5 bases, leaving 12 bases between them. This CDR3 spans 15 amino acids. Here the CDR3 reads CASSQGGRKDQPQHF. The CDR3 DNA is TGCGCCAGCAGCCAAGGAGGACGGAAAGATCAGCCCCAGCATTTT.

The sample holds many counts of this clonotype. The chain couples TRBV7-9 to TRBJ1-1, with TRBD1 as a possible D gene (6 bases). The V gene's germline CDR1 is SEHNR and CDR2 FQNEAQ (reference sequence). CDR3 length: 13 residues. Between the trimmed V and J ends, which lost 2 bases and 3 bases, there was a span of 7 bases. The CDR3: CASSLNRDTEAFF. CDR3 DNA sequence: TGTGCCAGCAGCTTAAACAGGGACACTGAAGCTTTCTTT.

The chain recombines TRBV20-1 with TRBJ2-3; TRBD1 matches 9 bases. The germline V gene has CDR1 DFQATT and CDR2 SNEGSKA (reference sequence). The length of the CDR3 is 17 residues. V lost 1 base to trimming and J lost 3 bases; unmatched junction nucleotides: 11. The CDR3 is CSARAGFDRGITDTQYF. The CDR3 DNA is TGCAGTGCTAGAGCGGGCTTTGACAGGGGGATTACAGATACGCAGTATTTT.

This CDR3 is CASSDGDRGLKNEAFF. In DNA form, the CDR3 reads TGTGCCAGCAGTGACGGGGACAGGGGCCTAAAAAATGAAGCTTTCTTT. The V gene is TRBV12-3 or TRBV12-4, the J gene TRBJ1-1; 10 nucleotides align to TRBD1. The CDR3 covers 16 residues. V trimming: 5 bases; J trimming: 7 bases; junction bases outside the gene matches: 13.

At least ten counts were recorded for this clonotype. This chain joins TRBV20-1 and TRBJ2-3, with D maybe TRBD1 (5 bases). V was clipped by 5 bases and J by 1 base, with 13 bases between them. The germline CDR1 and CDR2 sequences are DFQATT and SNEGSKA (reference sequence). This CDR3 is 14 amino acids long. The CDR3 bases are TGCAGTGCTCGCGACAGTGGAGGCACAGATACGCAGTATTTT. It specifies CSARDSGGTDTQYF.

The genes are TRBV27 and TRBJ1-6; D not resolved. This CDR3 has 14 amino acids. Trimming pared 5 bases from V and 7 bases from J, leaving 12 bases between. CDR1 and CDR2 from the germline V gene are MNHEY and SMNVEV (reference sequence). The CDR3 nucleotides read TGTGCCAGCAGTAGGACGCCTCCCAATTCACCCCTCCACTTT. It yields the protein CASSRTPPNSPLHF.

V and J are TRBV10-3 and TRBJ1-1; D unclear. Between the trimmed V and J ends, which lost 6 bases and 4 bases, there was a span of 15 bases. The germline CDR1 and CDR2 sequences are ENHRY and SYGVKD. The CDR3 is made up of 14 amino acids. CDR3 residues: CAIRAGRGSTEAFF. CDR3 in DNA: TGTGCCATCAGGGCCGGGCGAGGCAGCACTGAAGCTTTCTTT.

This clonotype appeared a few times. The chain employs TRBV7-2 and TRBJ2-5; 7 bases match TRBD2. Germline-derived CDR1 and CDR2 are SGHTA and FQGNSA. This CDR3 contains 13 residues. V was pared by 8 bases and J by 5 bases, with 8 bases of the junction left unmatched. CDR3: CASRAAGVETQYF. DNA of the CDR3: TGTGCCAGCCGCGCTGCGGGAGTGGAGACCCAGTACTTC.

This clonotype was seen only a few times. This rearrangement joins TRBV20-1 to TRBJ1-2; D is possibly TRBD1 (6 bases). The germline V gene has CDR1 DFQATT and CDR2 SNEGSKA (reference sequence). Trimming cost V 5 bases and J 5 bases, with 15 bases left between them. This CDR3 comprises 13 residues. CDR3 residues: CSAGRGAIYGYTF. CDR3 in DNA: TGCAGTGCTGGCCGGGGGGCTATTTATGGCTACACCTTC.

The gene calls are TRBV29-1 and TRBJ2-1, with 10 bases fitting TRBD2. The junction had 2 bases not matched to a gene; V was cut back by 0 bases and J by 0 bases. CDR1 is SQVTM and CDR2 is ANQGSEA in the germline V gene. The CDR3 is 16 amino acids. CDR3 DNA sequence: TGCAGCGTTGAAGAAGGACTAGCGGACTCCTACAATGAGCAGTTCTTC. It specifies CSVEEGLADSYNEQFF.

This clonotype was seen a few times. This chain joins TRBV15 and TRBJ1-1; D is uncertain. Germline-derived CDR1 and CDR2 are LNHNV and YYDKDF (reference sequence). The CDR3 loop spans 13 amino acids. V was trimmed by 6 bases and J by 4 bases, leaving 12 bases between them. CDR3 bases: TGTGCCACCAGTTTCCGCGGAGGCACTGAAGCTTTCTTT. Translation: CATSFRGGTEAFF.

At least ten counts were recorded for this clonotype. This chain connects TRBV12-3 or TRBV12-4 to TRBJ1-2; perhaps TRBD1 as D (5 bases). The CDR3 sequence is 14 residues long. Trimming stripped 1 base from V and 5 bases from J, with 11 bases between. Written as DNA, the CDR3 is TGTGCCAGCAGTTTAGGGGGGGAGCGGTATGGCTACACCTTC. Encoded protein: CASSLGGERYGYTF.

The CDR3 coding sequence is TGTGCCAGCAGCTACCCCCGAGGGGAGGGGAGACGAGAGCAGTTCTTC. Amino acids: CASSYPRGEGRREQFF. The chain combines TRBV7-2 with TRBJ2-1; 7 bases map to TRBD2. CDR1 is SGHTA, CDR2 FQGNSA, per germline. This CDR3 has 16 amino acids. V shed 4 bases and J 10 bases; nucleotides not matched to a gene: 16.

There are many counts of this clonotype. J is TRBJ2-7 and V is TRBV7-2; 8 nucleotides agree with TRBD1. Germline V gives CDR1 SGHTA, CDR2 FQGNSA. The trim removed 5 bases at V and 3 bases at J, leaving 6 bases unmatched. The CDR3 is 14 amino acids. CDR3 loop: CASSVGTGFYEQYF. The CDR3 bases are TGTGCCAGCAGCGTCGGGACAGGTTTCTACGAGCAGTACTTC.

V usage is TRBV29-1 and J usage is TRBJ1-3; no firm D call. This CDR3 has 12 amino acids. CDR1 is SQVTM and CDR2 is ANQGSEA in the germline V gene. V was trimmed by 6 bases and J by 2 bases, leaving 8 bases between them. CDR3 sequence (DNA): TGCAGCGTATGGGCAGCTGGAAACACCATATATTTT. It specifies CSVWAAGNTIYF. Full variable domain (outside the CDR3, taken from reference TRBV29-1 and TRBJ1-3): SAVISQKPSRDICQRGTSLTIQCQVDSQVTMMFWYRQQPGQSLTLIATANQGSEATYESGFVIDKFPISRPNLTFSTLTVSNMSPEDSSIYLCSVWAAGNTIYFGEGSWLTVV.

This clonotype occurred a few times. V usage is TRBV20-1 and J usage is TRBJ1-2, with D maybe TRBD1 (5 bases). Germline V lookup: CDR1 DFQATT, CDR2 SNEGSKA (reference sequence). The CDR3 spans 14 residues. Trimming cost V 3 bases and J 8 bases, with 19 bases left between them. In nucleotides, the CDR3 is TGCAGTGCTAGGGTCGGGACCGCCTGGGAGGGCTACACCTTC. Translation gives CSARVGTAWEGYTF.